Reported below is one TCR beta chain. The antigen remains unidentified. Primed by a sample-barcoded 5' primer and a J-beta primer mix, a second PCR proceeded for about 7 to 11 cycles. TCRdb processed the 5' RACE reads anew with MiXCR; each CDR3 protein has one entry. The data contain around 900,000 distinct CDR3 sequences, roughly 51% of them seen just once; the ten biggest clones take up about 22%. In germline, CDR1 is SEHNR, CDR2 FQNEAQ (reference sequence). There are 14 residues in the CDR3. The V and J ends lost 8 bases and 3 bases, in that order; junction bases with no gene match: 6. This sample was included in a study of blood T cells in healthy people across ages. The wider study: Per two T cells, template switching captured roughly one barcoded beta molecule. Study findings and constraints: Roughly linear declines in TCR beta diversity per million T cells occurred with age. The study regarded diversity estimates from one million T cells as underestimates. Donor CMV status, an unknown factor, possibly confounded changes in expanded clonotypes.

The chain combines TRBV7-9 with TRBJ2-3, with 9 positions matching TRBD1. The sequence derives from a woman aged 60-70 years in good health. Sequenced input: blood. CDR3 sequence reads: CASGTGGATDTQYF. In nucleotides, the CDR3 is TGTGCCAGCGGAACAGGGGGCGCAACAGATACGCAGTATTTT.